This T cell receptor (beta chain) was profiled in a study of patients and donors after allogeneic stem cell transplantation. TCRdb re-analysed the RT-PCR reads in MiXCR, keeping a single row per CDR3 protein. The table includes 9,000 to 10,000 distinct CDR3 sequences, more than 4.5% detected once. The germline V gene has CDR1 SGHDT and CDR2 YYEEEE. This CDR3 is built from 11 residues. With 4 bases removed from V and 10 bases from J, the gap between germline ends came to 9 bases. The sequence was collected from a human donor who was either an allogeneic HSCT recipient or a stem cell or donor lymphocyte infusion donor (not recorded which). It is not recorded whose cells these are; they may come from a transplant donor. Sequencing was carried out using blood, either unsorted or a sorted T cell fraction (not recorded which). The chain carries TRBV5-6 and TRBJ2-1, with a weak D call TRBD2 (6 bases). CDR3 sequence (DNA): TGTGCCAGCAGCCATCGGGGGGAGCAGTTCTTC. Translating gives CASSHRGEQFF. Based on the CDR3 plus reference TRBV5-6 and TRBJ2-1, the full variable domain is DAGVTQSPTHLIKTRGQQVTLRCSPKSGHDTVSWYQQALGQGPQFIFQYYEEEERQRGNFPDRFSGHQFPNYSSELNVNALLLGDSALYLCASSHRGEQFFGPGTRLTVL.